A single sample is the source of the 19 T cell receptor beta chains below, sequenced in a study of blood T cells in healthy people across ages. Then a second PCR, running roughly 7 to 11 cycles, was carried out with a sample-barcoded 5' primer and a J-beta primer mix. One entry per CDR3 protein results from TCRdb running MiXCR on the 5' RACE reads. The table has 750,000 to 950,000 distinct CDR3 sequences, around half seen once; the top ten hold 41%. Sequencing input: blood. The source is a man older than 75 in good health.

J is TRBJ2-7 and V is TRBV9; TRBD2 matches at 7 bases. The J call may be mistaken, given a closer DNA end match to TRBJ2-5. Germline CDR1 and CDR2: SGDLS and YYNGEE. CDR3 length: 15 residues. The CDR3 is CASSVAGRADETQYF. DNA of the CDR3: TGTGCCAGCAGCGTAGCGGGGAGGGCGGATGAGACCCAGTACTTC.

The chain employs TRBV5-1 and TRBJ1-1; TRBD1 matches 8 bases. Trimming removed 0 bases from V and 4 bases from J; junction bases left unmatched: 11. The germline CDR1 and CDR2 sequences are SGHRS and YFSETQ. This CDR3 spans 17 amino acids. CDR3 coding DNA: TGCGCCAGCAGCTTGGGTACAGGGGGGCCAGGAGGCACTGAAGCTTTCTTT. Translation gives CASSLGTGGPGGTEAFF.

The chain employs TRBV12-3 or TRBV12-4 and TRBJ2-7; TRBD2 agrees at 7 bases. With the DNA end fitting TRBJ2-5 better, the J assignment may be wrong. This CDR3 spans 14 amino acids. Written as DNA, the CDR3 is TGTGCCAGCAGTCTAAGACTAGCCTCTGCGACCCAGTACTTC. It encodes CASSLRLASATQYF.

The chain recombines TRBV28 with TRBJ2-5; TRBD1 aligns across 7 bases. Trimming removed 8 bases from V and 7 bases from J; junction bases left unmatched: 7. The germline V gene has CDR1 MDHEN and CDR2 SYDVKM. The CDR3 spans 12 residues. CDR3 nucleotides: TGTGCCAGCCAACAGGGGCAGGGGACCCAGTACTTC. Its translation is CASQQGQGTQYF.

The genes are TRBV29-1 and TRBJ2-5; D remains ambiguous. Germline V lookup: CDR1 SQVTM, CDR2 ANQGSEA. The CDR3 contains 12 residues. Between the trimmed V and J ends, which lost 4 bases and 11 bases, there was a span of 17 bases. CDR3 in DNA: TGCAGCGTTGCTACTTTTACGGATGAGCAGTACTTC. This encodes CSVATFTDEQYF.

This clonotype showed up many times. The DNA for the CDR3 is TGTGCCAGCTCACCCTTTGGGGGACCCGAAAACATTCAGTACTTC. It codes for CASSPFGGPENIQYF. This chain connects TRBV18 to TRBJ2-4; D may be TRBD1 or TRBD2 (5 bases each). V dropped 3 bases and J dropped 5 bases, with 14 bases sitting between them. Germline values: CDR1 KGHSH, CDR2 LQKENI. This CDR3 has 15 amino acids.

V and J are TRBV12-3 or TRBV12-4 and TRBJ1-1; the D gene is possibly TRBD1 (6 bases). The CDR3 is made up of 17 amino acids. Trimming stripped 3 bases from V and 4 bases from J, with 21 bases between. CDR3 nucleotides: TGTGCCAGCAGTTTTTCAGGGACCGGGGGGCGTCGCACTGAAGCTTTCTTT. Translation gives CASSFSGTGGRRTEAFF.

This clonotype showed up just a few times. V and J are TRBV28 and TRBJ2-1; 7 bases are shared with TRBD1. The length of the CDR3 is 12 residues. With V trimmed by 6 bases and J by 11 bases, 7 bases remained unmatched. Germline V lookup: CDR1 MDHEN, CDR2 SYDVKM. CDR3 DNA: TGTGCCAGCAGCACGGGACAGTTCAAGCAGTTCTTC. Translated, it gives CASSTGQFKQFF.

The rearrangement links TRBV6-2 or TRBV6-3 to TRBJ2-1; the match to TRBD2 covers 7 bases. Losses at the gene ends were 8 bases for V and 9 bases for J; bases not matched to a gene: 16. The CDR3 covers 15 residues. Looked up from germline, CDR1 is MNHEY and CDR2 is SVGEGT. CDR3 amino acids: CASLARREWNSEQFF. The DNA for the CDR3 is TGTGCCAGCCTGGCTCGGCGGGAGTGGAACAGTGAGCAGTTCTTC.

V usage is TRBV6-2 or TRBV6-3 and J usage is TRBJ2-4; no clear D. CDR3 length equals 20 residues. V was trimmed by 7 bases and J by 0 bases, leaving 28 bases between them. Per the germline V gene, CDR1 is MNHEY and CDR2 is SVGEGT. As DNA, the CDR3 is TGTGCCAGCACTTTACGAGGTGGCAGCTACTCCCGCATAGCCAAAAACATTCAGTACTTC. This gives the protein CASTLRGGSYSRIAKNIQYF.

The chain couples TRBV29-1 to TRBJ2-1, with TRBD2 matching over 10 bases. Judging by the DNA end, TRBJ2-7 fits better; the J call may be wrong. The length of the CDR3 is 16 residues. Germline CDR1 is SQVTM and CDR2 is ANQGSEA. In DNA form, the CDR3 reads TGCAGCGTTGTCCTACTAGCGGGAAGCTCCTACAATGAGCAGTACTTC. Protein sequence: CSVVLLAGSSYNEQYF.

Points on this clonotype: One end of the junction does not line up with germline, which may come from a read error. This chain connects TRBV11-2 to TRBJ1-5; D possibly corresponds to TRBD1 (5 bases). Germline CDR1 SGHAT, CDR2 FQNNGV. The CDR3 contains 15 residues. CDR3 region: CVSSRDPASNQPQHF. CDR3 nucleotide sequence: TGTGTCAGCAGTAGGGACCCAGCGAGCAATCAGCCCCAGCATTTT.

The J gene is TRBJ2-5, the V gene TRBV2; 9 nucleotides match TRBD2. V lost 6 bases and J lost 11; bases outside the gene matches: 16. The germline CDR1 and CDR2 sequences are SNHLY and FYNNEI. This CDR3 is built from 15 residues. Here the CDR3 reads CASSASGRSSTEQYF. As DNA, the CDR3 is TGTGCCAGCAGCGCGAGCGGGAGGTCCTCAACTGAGCAGTACTTC. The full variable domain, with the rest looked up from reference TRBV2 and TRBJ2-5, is EPEVTQTPSHQVTQMGQEVILRCVPISNHLYFYWYRQILGQKVEFLVSFYNNEISEKSEIFDDQFSVERPDGSNFTLKIRSTKLEDSAMYFCASSASGRSSTEQYFGPGTRLLVL.

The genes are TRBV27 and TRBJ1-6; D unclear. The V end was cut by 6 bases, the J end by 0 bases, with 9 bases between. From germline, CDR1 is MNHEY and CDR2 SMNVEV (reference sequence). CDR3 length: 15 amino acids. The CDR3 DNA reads TGTGCCAGCAGCCCCGGGCGCTCCTATAATTCACCCCTCCACTTT. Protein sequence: CASSPGRSYNSPLHF.

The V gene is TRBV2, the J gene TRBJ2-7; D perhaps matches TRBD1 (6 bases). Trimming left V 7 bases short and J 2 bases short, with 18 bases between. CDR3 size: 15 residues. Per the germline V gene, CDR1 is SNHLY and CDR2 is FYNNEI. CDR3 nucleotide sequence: TGTGCCAGCACCTCACGGACAGTGAGCCCCTACGAGCAGTACTTC. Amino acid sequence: CASTSRTVSPYEQYF. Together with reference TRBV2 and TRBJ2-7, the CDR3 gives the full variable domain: EPEVTQTPSHQVTQMGQEVILRCVPISNHLYFYWYRQILGQKVEFLVSFYNNEISEKSEIFDDQFSVERPDGSNFTLKIRSTKLEDSAMYFCASTSRTVSPYEQYFGPGTRLTVT.

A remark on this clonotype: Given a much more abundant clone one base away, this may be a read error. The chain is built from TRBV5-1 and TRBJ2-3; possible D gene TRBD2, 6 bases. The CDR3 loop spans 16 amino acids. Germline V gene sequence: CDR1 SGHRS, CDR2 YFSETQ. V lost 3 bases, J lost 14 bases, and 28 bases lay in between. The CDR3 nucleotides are TGCGCCAGCAGCTCGGGCGGGGAAATGGGGCACAGATACGCGTATTTT. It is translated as CASSSGGEMGHRYAYF. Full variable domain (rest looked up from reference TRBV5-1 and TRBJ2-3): KAGVTQTPRYLIKTRGQQVTLSCSPISGHRSVSWYQQTPGQGLQFLFEYFSETQRNKGNFPGRFSGRQFSNSRSEMNVSTLELGDSALYLCASSSGGEMGHRYAYFGPGTRLTVL.

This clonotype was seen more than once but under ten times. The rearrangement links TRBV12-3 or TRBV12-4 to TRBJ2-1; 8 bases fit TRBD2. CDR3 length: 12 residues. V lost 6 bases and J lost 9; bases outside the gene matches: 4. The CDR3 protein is CASSPGGGEQFF. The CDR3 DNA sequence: TGTGCCAGCAGCCCCGGGGGGGGTGAGCAGTTCTTC.

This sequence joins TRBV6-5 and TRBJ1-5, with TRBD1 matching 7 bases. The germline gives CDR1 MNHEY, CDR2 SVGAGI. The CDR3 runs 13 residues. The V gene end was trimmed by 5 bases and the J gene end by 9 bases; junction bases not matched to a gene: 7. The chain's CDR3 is CASSPTGVGPQHF. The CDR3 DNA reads TGTGCCAGCAGTCCAACAGGGGTTGGGCCCCAGCATTTT.

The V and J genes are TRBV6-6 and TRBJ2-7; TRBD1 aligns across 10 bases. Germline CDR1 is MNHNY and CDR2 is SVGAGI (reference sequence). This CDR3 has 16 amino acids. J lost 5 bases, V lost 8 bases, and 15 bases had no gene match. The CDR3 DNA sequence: TGTGCCAGCTCTAGCGCAGTCGGACAGGGGGACGACGAGCAGTACTTC. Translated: CASSSAVGQGDDEQYF.